These T cell receptor beta chains were read from a single sample in a study of immune evolution from preneoplasia to lung adenocarcinoma. This table comes from immunoSEQ multiplex PCR, and its TCRdb copy is limited to in-frame clones, with some not included. The sample has about 41,000 clones; around 80% are singletons. The sample was FFPE invasive lung adenocarcinoma tissue. All receptors come from a person aged 60 to 70 with lung adenocarcinoma. CDR3s include the opening cysteine and the closing phenylalanine or tryptophan. Each record gives: J gene, D gene, clone size, V gene, CDR3 DNA, CDR3 protein. The D gene is left open where the match is weak. Part of the rows lack a size; the others show once, few, many or a class for expanded clones.

>TRBJ2-1|TRBD2|NA|TRBV4-2
TGTGCCAGCAGCCCCTCCAGCGGGAGTGGAAATGAGCAGTTCTTC
CASSPSSGSGNEQFF
>TRBJ1-5|NA|NA|TRBV7-6
TGTGCCAGCAGCGCGACGATTCAGGATCAGCCCCAGCATTTT
CASSATIQDQPQHF
>TRBJ2-7|TRBD2|NA|TRBV6-5
TGTGCCAGCAGTTCCCAGCGGGGCTCCTACGAGCAGTACTTC
CASSSQRGSYEQYF
>TRBJ2-3|NA|NA|TRBV28
TGTGCCAGCAGTCCCGGGTCGGCAAATACGCAGTATTTT
CASSPGSANTQYF
>TRBJ2-3|TRBD2|NA|TRBV7-2
TGTGCCAGCAGACCCCCGGGACTAGCGGGAGGGCCAGATACGCAGTATTTT
CASRPPGLAGGPDTQYF
>TRBJ1-1|TRBD1|once|TRBV11-2
TGTGCCAGCAGCTCCCGGACAGGGGACACTGAAGCTTTCTTT
CASSSRTGDTEAFF
>TRBJ2-3|NA|NA|TRBV19
TGTGCCAGTAGTATAGATAGGGTCAGGGATAGAGATACGCAGTATTTT
CASSIDRVRDRDTQYF
>TRBJ2-3|TRBD1|NA|TRBV7-8
TGTGCCAGCAGTTACAGGGGCGCGAGCACAGATACGCAGTATTTT
CASSYRGASTDTQYF
>TRBJ2-7|NA|NA|TRBV5-1
TGCGCCAGCAGCGAGGCCTCGAGCGCCGAGCAGTACTTC
CASSEASSAEQYF
>TRBJ2-6|NA|NA|TRBV29-1
TGCAGCGTTGAATTCGGGGGAACATCCAGCTCTGGGGCCAACGTCCTGACTTTC
CSVEFGGTSSSGANVLTF
>TRBJ2-1|TRBD2|NA|TRBV7-6
TGTGCCAGCAGCAATACCCGGGGGGGAGAGAGTGAGCAGTTCTTC
CASSNTRGGESEQFF
>TRBJ2-5|TRBD2|NA|TRBV5-1
TGCGCCAGCAGCTTGGGGACTAGTGGGTTGGAGACCCAGTACTTC
CASSLGTSGLETQYF
>TRBJ2-2|TRBD2|few|TRBV9
TGTGCCAGCAGCGCTCCTCTGGGACTAGCGCAAACCGGGGAGCTGTTTTTT
CASSAPLGLAQTGELFF
>TRBJ2-5|TRBD2|NA|TRBV2
TGTGCCAGCGGGACTGGGCTAGCGGGAGGGAAAGAGACCCAGTACTTC
CASGTGLAGGKETQYF
>TRBJ2-2|NA|NA|TRBV6-5
TGTGCCAGCAGTTACCGCCGACGGACGAACACCGGGGAGCTGTTTTTT
CASSYRRRTNTGELFF